A single TCR beta chain is shown here with its context. Its antigen is not identified. CD45RO-negative cells were positively selected for CCR7, leaving out terminally differentiated effector memory CD45RA+ cells. Donors were healthy HIV-negative adults without recently reported acute infections or vaccinations. The donors were all Caucasian adults (living in Nashville, Tennessee). The table came from immunoSEQ multiplex PCR; TCRdb's copy has only in-frame clones and leaves some out. This table holds around 1.9 million clones, about 93% found once. Germline V gene sequence: CDR1 LGHNA, CDR2 YSLEER. The V end lost 2 bases, the J end lost 6 bases, and 11 bases lay between the germline ends. The CDR3 has 14 residues. The source of the sample is a study of shared clonotypes between healthy human individuals. Broader study findings: The genetic and exposure-history diversity represented was limited by few donors. All-four-donor shared clonotypes had higher generation probabilities than non-shared clonotypes did.

The source of this sequence is a man aged 18 to 30 in good health. Some clones in this sample may be carry-over from other donors' samples. Sequenced input: naive CD8+ T cells from PBMCs. The chain employs TRBV4-3 and TRBJ2-1; D is perhaps TRBD1 (6 bases). CDR3 nucleotides: TGCGCCAGCAGCCAATTCGGCAGGGGCAATGAGCAGTTCTTC. Its protein is CASSQFGRGNEQFF.